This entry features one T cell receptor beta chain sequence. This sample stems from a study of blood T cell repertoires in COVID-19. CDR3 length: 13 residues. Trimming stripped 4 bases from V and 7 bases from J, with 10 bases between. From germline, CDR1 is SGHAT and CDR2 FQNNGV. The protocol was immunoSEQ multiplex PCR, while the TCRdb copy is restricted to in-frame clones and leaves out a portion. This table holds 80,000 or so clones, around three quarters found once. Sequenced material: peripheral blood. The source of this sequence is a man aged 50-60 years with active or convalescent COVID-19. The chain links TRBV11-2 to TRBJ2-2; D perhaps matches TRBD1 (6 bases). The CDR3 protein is CASSSQTGGELFF. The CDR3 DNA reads TGTGCCAGCAGCTCTCAGACAGGCGGGGAGCTGTTTTTT.